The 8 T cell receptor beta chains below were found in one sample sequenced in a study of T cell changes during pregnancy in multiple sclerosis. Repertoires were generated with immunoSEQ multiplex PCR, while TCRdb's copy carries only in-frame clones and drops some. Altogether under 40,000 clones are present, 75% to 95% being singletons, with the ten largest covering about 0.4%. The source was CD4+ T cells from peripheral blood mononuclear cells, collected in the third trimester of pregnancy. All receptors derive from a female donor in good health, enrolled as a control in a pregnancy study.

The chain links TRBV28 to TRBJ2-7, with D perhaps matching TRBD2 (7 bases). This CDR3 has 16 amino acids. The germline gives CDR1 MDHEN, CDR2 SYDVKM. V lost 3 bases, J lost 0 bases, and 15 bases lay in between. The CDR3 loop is CASSLPGGDPSYEQYF. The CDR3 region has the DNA TGTGCCAGCAGTTTGCCGGGGGGCGACCCCTCCTACGAGCAGTACTTC.

CDR3 residues: CSVVGRDTHLGYNEQFF. Here the CDR3 DNA reads TGCAGCGTTGTCGGGCGGGATACCCATTTAGGTTACAATGAGCAGTTCTTC. The V and J genes are TRBV29-1 and TRBJ2-1, with D possibly TRBD2 on 6 matching bases. Germline CDR1 and CDR2: SQVTM and ANQGSEA. Trimming removed 4 bases from V and 4 bases from J, with 23 bases in between. The CDR3 has 17 residues.

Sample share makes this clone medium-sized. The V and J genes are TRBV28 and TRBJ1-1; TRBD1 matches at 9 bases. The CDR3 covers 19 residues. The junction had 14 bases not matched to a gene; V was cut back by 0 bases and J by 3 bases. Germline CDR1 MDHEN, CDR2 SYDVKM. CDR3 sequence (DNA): TGTGCCAGCAGTTTATGGACCCTTCTACAATACAGGGGGCACACTGAAGCTTTCTTT. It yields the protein CASSLWTLLQYRGHTEAFF.

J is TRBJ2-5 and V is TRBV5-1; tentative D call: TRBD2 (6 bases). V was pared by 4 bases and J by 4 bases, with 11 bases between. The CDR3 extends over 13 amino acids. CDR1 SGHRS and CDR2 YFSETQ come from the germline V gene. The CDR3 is CASSDGGGETQYF. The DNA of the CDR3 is TGCGCCAGCAGCGACGGGGGAGGAGAGACCCAGTACTTC.

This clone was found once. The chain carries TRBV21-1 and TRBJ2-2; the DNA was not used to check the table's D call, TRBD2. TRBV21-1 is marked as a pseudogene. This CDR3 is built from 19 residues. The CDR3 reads CASSNRGAGRGWCTGELFF. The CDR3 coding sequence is TGTGCCAGCAGCAACCGGGGGGCGGGGAGAGGTTGGTGCACCGGGGAGCTGTTTTTT.

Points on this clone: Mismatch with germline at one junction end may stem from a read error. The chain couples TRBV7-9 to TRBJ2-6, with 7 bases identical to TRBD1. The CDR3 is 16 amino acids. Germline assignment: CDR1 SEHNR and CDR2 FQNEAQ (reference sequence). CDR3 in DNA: TGTGCCAGCACCTTACGACAGGGTTCCGGGGCCAACGTCCTGACTTTC. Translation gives CASTLRQGSGANVLTF.

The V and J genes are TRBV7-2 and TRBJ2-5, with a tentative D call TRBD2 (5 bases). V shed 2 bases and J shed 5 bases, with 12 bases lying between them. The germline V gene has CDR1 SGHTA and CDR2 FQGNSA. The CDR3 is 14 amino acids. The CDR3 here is CASSLPRRYETQYF. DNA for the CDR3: TGTGCCAGCAGCTTACCTAGGAGGTACGAGACCCAGTACTTC. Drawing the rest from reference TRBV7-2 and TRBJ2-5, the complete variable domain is GAGVSQSPSNKVTEKGKDVELRCDPISGHTALYWYRQSLGQGLEFLIYFQGNSAPDKSGLPSDRFSAERTGGSVSTLTIQRTQQEDSAVYLCASSLPRRYETQYFGPGTRLLVL.

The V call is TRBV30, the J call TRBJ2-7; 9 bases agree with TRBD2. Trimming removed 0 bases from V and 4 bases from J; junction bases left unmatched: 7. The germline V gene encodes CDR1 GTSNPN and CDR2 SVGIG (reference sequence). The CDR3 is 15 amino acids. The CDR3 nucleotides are TGTGCCTGGAGTGTCGGGCGGCGGGGGGGGTACGAGCAGTACTTC. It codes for CAWSVGRRGGYEQYF.